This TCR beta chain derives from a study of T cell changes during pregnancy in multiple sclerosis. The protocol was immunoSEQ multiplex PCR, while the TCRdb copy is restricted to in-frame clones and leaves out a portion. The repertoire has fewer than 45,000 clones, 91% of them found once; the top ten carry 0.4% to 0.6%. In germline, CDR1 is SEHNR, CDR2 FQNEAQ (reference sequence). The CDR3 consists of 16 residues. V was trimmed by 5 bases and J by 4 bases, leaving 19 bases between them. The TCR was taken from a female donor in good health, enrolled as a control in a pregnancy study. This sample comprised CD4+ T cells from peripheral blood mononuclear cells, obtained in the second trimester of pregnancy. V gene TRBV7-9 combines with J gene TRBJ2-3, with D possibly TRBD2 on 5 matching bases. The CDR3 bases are TGTGCCAGCAGCCGAGGGCAGCCTACGGTAGCAGATACGCAGTATTTT. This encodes CASSRGQPTVADTQYF. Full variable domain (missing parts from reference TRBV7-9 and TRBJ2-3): DTGVSQNPRHKITKRGQNVTFRCDPISEHNRLYWYRQTLGQGPEFLTYFQNEAQLEKSRLLSDRFSAERPKGSFSTLEIQRTEQGDSAMYLCASSRGQPTVADTQYFGPGTRLTVL.